The 14 T cell receptor beta chains presented below share a single source sample, sequenced in a study of T cells after yellow fever vaccination. TCRdb itself ran the 5' RACE reads through MiXCR, one entry per CDR3 protein. The sample comprises approximately 300,000 distinct CDR3 sequences, 8.7% of which are singletons, and approximately 19% rests with the top ten. Sample: PBMCs, taken on the day of the first yellow fever vaccination. The receptors stem from a man aged 18 to 30 who received the YFV17D yellow fever vaccine.

This clonotype was seen a few times. The chain links TRBV2 to TRBJ1-2, with D possibly TRBD1 on 5 matching bases. V lost 4 bases, J lost 3 bases, and 6 bases lay in between. The CDR3 is 12 amino acids. Germline CDR1 SNHLY, CDR2 FYNNEI. CDR3 loop: CASSVTDYGYTF. The DNA of the CDR3 is TGTGCCAGCAGTGTGACAGACTATGGCTACACCTTC.

This clonotype was seen a handful of times. The V gene is TRBV5-4, the J gene TRBJ2-4; TRBD1 matches 11 bases. The V segment lost 3 bases and the J segment 9 bases; nucleotides outside the gene matches: 2. Germline CDR1 and CDR2: SGHNT and YYREEE (reference sequence). The CDR3 runs 13 residues. The CDR3 region is CASSWDRGGIQYF. The CDR3 coding sequence is TGTGCCAGCAGCTGGGACAGGGGGGGCATTCAGTACTTC.

The J gene is TRBJ1-1, the V gene TRBV5-1; tentatively, D is TRBD1 (5 bases). Germline V lookup: CDR1 SGHRS, CDR2 YFSETQ. CDR3 length equals 15 residues. Trimming stripped 1 base from V and 4 bases from J, with 14 bases between. CDR3 residues: CASSLSGASGTEAFF. CDR3 nucleotide sequence: TGCGCCAGCAGCTTGTCCGGGGCCTCGGGCACTGAAGCTTTCTTT.

This rearrangement joins TRBV11-1 to TRBJ2-4; D possibly uses TRBD1 or TRBD2 (5 bases each). V shed 6 bases and J shed 2 bases, with 14 bases lying between them. CDR1 is SGHAT and CDR2 is FQDESV in the germline V gene (reference sequence). The length of the CDR3 is 15 residues. CDR3 nucleotide sequence: TGTGCCAGCAGTCACACCGAGGGGTCCAAAAACATTCAGTACTTC. It translates to CASSHTEGSKNIQYF.

As for this clonotype: One end of the junction does not line up with germline, which may come from a read error. The chain recombines TRBV7-3 with TRBJ2-2; the D gene is possibly TRBD1 (5 bases). This CDR3 spans 15 amino acids. Germline V gives CDR1 SGHTA, CDR2 FQGTGA. The CDR3 nucleotides are TGTGCCAGCAGCCTACAGGATTCGAACACCAGGGAGCTGTTTTTT. Translation: CASSLQDSNTRELFF.

A few counts support this clonotype. The chain combines TRBV7-8 with TRBJ2-1, with 7 bases matching TRBD1. Germline V CDR1 and CDR2: SGHVS, FQNEAQ. The V and J ends lost 5 bases and 5 bases, in that order; junction bases with no gene match: 12. The CDR3 sequence is 16 residues long. The chain's CDR3 is CASSPTPYRGNNEQFF. The CDR3 DNA reads as TGTGCCAGCAGCCCAACGCCCTACAGGGGAAACAATGAGCAGTTCTTC.

This clonotype came up a few times. CDR3 in amino acids: CASSSGTTHSTDTQYF. CDR3 nucleotide sequence: TGTGCCAGTAGTTCCGGGACTACCCATAGCACAGATACGCAGTATTTT. The chain has TRBV19 and TRBJ2-3, with 7 bases that match TRBD2. Germline CDR1 LNHDA, CDR2 SQIVND (reference sequence). The V gene end was trimmed by 5 bases and the J gene end by 0 bases; junction bases not matched to a gene: 8. The length of the CDR3 is 16 residues.

This clonotype has ten or more counts. The J gene is TRBJ2-3, the V gene TRBV7-9; D is possibly TRBD2 (5 bases). Per the germline V gene, CDR1 is SEHNR and CDR2 is FQNEAQ (reference sequence). Trimming took off 1 base at V and 2 bases at J, with 13 bases between the two ends. The CDR3 sequence is 16 residues long. The CDR3 DNA sequence: TGTGCCAGCAGCTTAGTCCCCACTAGTTTCACAGATACGCAGTATTTT. This encodes CASSLVPTSFTDTQYF. Full variable domain (missing parts from reference TRBV7-9 and TRBJ2-3): DTGVSQNPRHKITKRGQNVTFRCDPISEHNRLYWYRQTLGQGPEFLTYFQNEAQLEKSRLLSDRFSAERPKGSFSTLEIQRTEQGDSAMYLCASSLVPTSFTDTQYFGPGTRLTVL.

This clonotype showed up just a few times. V and J are TRBV11-2 and TRBJ2-5; TRBD2 agrees at 10 bases. The J segment lost 2 bases and the V segment lost 5 bases, leaving 11 bases of the junction unmatched. Germline V gene lookup returns CDR1 SGHAT and CDR2 FQNNGV. This CDR3 has 17 residues. As DNA, the CDR3 is TGTGCCAGCAGCCCAGAACTAGCGGGGAGGGTTCAAGAGACCCAGTACTTC. It encodes CASSPELAGRVQETQYF. The full variable domain, in which reference TRBV11-2 and TRBJ2-5 provide the parts outside the CDR3, is EAGVAQSPRYKIIEKRQSVAFWCNPISGHATLYWYQQILGQGPKLLIQFQNNGVVDDSQLPKDRFSAERLKGVDSTLKIQPAKLEDSAVYLCASSPELAGRVQETQYFGPGTRLLVL.

J is TRBJ2-1 and V is TRBV7-3; 10 bases match TRBD2. Germline assignment: CDR1 SGHTA and CDR2 FQGTGA. Trimming took 5 bases from V and 7 from J; bases not matched to a gene: 8. The CDR3 is 15 amino acids. The CDR3 sequence is CASSGASGGGNEQFF. CDR3 nucleotide sequence: TGTGCCAGCAGCGGGGCTAGCGGGGGTGGTAATGAGCAGTTCTTC.

This clonotype occurred many times. The V and J genes are TRBV6-5 and TRBJ2-1; D possibly uses TRBD1 or TRBD2 (5 bases each). Germline assignment: CDR1 MNHEY and CDR2 SVGAGI. The CDR3 loop spans 13 amino acids. Trimming took off 10 bases at V and 5 bases at J, with 15 bases between the two ends. The CDR3 region is CANRPGRHNEQFF. In DNA, the CDR3 is TGTGCCAACCGACCGGGACGCCACAATGAGCAGTTCTTC.

This clonotype came up a few times. The chain combines TRBV5-6 with TRBJ1-1, with unresolved D. Germline assignment: CDR1 SGHDT and CDR2 YYEEEE. Trimming left V 0 bases short and J 4 bases short, with 13 bases between. The CDR3 runs 15 residues. The CDR3 nucleotides read TGTGCCAGCAGCTTGGGCGTAAGGGCACTCACTGAAGCTTTCTTT. Protein product: CASSLGVRALTEAFF.

The sample holds a few counts of this clonotype. V is TRBV5-1 and J is TRBJ2-3; 8 nucleotides match TRBD2. CDR3 length: 16 amino acids. V lost 5 bases, J lost 2 bases, and 10 bases stayed unmatched. In germline, CDR1 is SGHRS, CDR2 YFSETQ. As DNA, the CDR3 is TGCGCCAGCAGTTTAGGACTAGCAATGAACACAGATACGCAGTATTTT. This sequence encodes CASSLGLAMNTDTQYF.

This clonotype was picked up a small number of times. The chain couples TRBV4-3 to TRBJ2-6; tentatively, D is TRBD2 (5 bases). CDR1 LGHNA and CDR2 YSLEER come from the germline V gene. V lost 0 bases and J 4 bases, leaving 10 bases between the germline ends. The CDR3 has 16 amino acids. CDR3 nucleotide sequence: TGCGCCAGCAGCCAAGAAGAGGGCACCGGGGCCAACGTCCTGACTTTC. Translation gives CASSQEEGTGANVLTF.